The 13 T cell receptor beta chains below were found in one sample sequenced in a study of Ad26.COV2.S vaccination and SARS-CoV-2 variants. Libraries were prepared by immunoSEQ multiplex PCR; TCRdb keeps only in-frame clonotypes and omits some of them. This sample has roughly 150,000 clones, with more than 80% found just once. The sample consisted of peripheral blood, taken after recovery from COVID-19. Receptors originate from a human donor who had recovered from COVID-19.

V is TRBV5-6 and J is TRBJ2-1, with D tentatively TRBD1 (5 bases). The germline V gene encodes CDR1 SGHDT and CDR2 YYEEEE. The CDR3 covers 15 residues. Trimming left V 7 bases short and J 7 bases short, with 21 bases between. For the CDR3, the DNA is TGTGCCAGCGAGCCCCTGGGCAGGGTGGCGAATGAGCAGTTCTTC. Translated, it gives CASEPLGRVANEQFF.

The J gene is TRBJ2-1, the V gene TRBV10-3; D is ambiguous. The CDR3 is 15 amino acids. V lost 3 bases, J lost 6 bases, and 15 bases lay in between. Germline V gene data show CDR1 as ENHRY and CDR2 as SYGVKD. Written as DNA, the CDR3 is TGTGCCATCAGTGACAAGATTGCAGATCGCAATGAGCAGTTCTTC. Amino acids: CAISDKIADRNEQFF.

The J gene is TRBJ2-3, the V gene TRBV9; weak D call: TRBD2 (5 bases). This CDR3 region has 15 residues. The ends were cut back, 0 bases at V and 2 bases at J, with 10 bases in the middle. The germline V gene encodes CDR1 SGDLS and CDR2 YYNGEE. The CDR3 loop reads CASSVGGSLTDTQYF. CDR3 in DNA: TGTGCCAGCAGCGTAGGAGGGTCCCTCACAGATACGCAGTATTTT.

This clone was detected only once. This chain uses TRBV6-2 or TRBV6-3 with TRBJ2-5, with D perhaps matching TRBD2 (6 bases). The CDR3 is 16 residues long. V was clipped by 2 bases and J by 4 bases, with 17 bases between them. Germline values: CDR1 MNHEY, CDR2 SVGEGT. As DNA, the CDR3 is TGTGCCAGCAGTTACGGAGGGGCCGAAGGAAGAGAGACCCAGTACTTC. It is translated as CASSYGGAEGRETQYF.

The CDR3 protein is CASSHRGQGSPDEQFF. In DNA form, the CDR3 reads TGCGCCAGCAGTCACCGAGGACAGGGGTCTCCCGATGAGCAGTTCTTC. The chain is built from TRBV5-1 and TRBJ2-1; 9 bases align to TRBD1. With V trimmed by 5 bases and J by 8 bases, 14 bases remained unmatched. CDR1 and CDR2 from the germline V gene are SGHRS and YFSETQ. This CDR3 region has 16 residues. The full variable domain, completed using reference TRBV5-1 and TRBJ2-1, is KAGVTQTPRYLIKTRGQQVTLSCSPISGHRSVSWYQQTPGQGLQFLFEYFSETQRNKGNFPGRFSGRQFSNSRSEMNVSTLELGDSALYLCASSHRGQGSPDEQFFGPGTRLTVL.

The chain joins TRBV2 to TRBJ1-5; D call uncertain. This CDR3 has 15 amino acids. CDR1 and CDR2 from the germline V gene are SNHLY and FYNNEI. Trimming cost V 6 bases and J 4 bases, with 16 bases left between them. The CDR3: CASRPGGGPNQPQHF. Written as DNA, the CDR3 is TGTGCCAGCAGGCCCGGAGGTGGACCAAATCAGCCCCAGCATTTT.

The chain employs TRBV7-6 and TRBJ2-7; D perhaps matches TRBD2 (5 bases). CDR3 size: 15 residues. Trimming took 4 bases from V and 4 from J, leaving 17 bases between them. CDR1 and CDR2 (germline): SGHVS, FNYEAQ. The CDR3 spells CASSSSEDSPYEQYF. CDR3 DNA: TGTGCCAGCAGCTCCTCAGAGGACTCCCCGTACGAGCAGTACTTC.

The rearrangement joins TRBV7-9 to TRBJ2-7; a weak D match, TRBD2 (6 bases). The CDR3 is 13 amino acids. Germline V gene data show CDR1 as SEHNR and CDR2 as FQNEAQ (reference sequence). Trimming pared 7 bases from V and 0 bases from J, leaving 10 bases between. CDR3 sequence reads: CASTAGSSYEQYF. The CDR3 DNA sequence: TGTGCCAGCACCGCGGGGAGCTCCTACGAGCAGTACTTC.

The chain combines TRBV12-3 or TRBV12-4 with TRBJ2-5; maybe TRBD2 (6 bases). The length of the CDR3 is 13 residues. Trimming left V 3 bases short and J 2 bases short, with 7 bases between. Here the CDR3 reads CASSFGTQETQYF. The CDR3 coding sequence is TGTGCCAGCAGTTTCGGGACTCAAGAGACCCAGTACTTC.

The chain has TRBV11-2 and TRBJ1-3, with D unresolved. Deletions cut 2 bases from V and 3 bases from J, with 8 bases between. Germline V gene sequence: CDR1 SGHAT, CDR2 FQNNGV. The length of the CDR3 is 14 residues. CDR3 nucleotides: TGTGCCAGCAGCTTAAAGGGAGGTGGAAACACCATATATTTT. It codes for CASSLKGGGNTIYF.

The chain combines TRBV13 with TRBJ2-7; D perhaps matches TRBD2 (6 bases). Trimming took off 1 base at V and 3 bases at J, with 10 bases between the two ends. From germline, CDR1 is PRHDT and CDR2 FYEKMQ (reference sequence). The CDR3 is made up of 14 amino acids. The CDR3 spells CASSLADSGYEQYF. In DNA, the CDR3 is TGTGCCAGCAGCTTAGCGGATAGCGGCTACGAGCAGTACTTC.

About this clone: The sample holds other DNA sequences that translate to the same CDR3. The chain recombines TRBV28 with TRBJ2-1, with TRBD1 as a possible D gene (6 bases). CDR1 is MDHEN and CDR2 is SYDVKM in the germline V gene. The CDR3 spans 12 residues. Trimming cost V 4 bases and J 9 bases, with 10 bases left between them. CDR3 loop: CASSSSGAEQFF. In DNA, the CDR3 is TGTGCCAGCAGTTCCTCAGGGGCTGAGCAGTTCTTC.

At least ten counts were recorded for this clone. The rearrangement uses TRBV6-6 and TRBJ2-7; TRBD2 is a possible D gene (5 bases). CDR1 is MNHNY and CDR2 is SVGAGI in the germline V gene (reference sequence). The CDR3 covers 12 residues. The V and J ends lost 2 bases and 6 bases respectively, with 8 bases between them. In DNA form, the CDR3 reads TGTGCCAGCAGTTACGAGGGCCTCGAGCAGTACTTC. Translated: CASSYEGLEQYF.